These T cell receptor beta chains were read from a single sample in a study of blood T cell repertoires in COVID-19. The protocol was immunoSEQ multiplex PCR, while the TCRdb copy is restricted to in-frame clones and leaves out a portion. The sample has tens of thousands of clones; about nine tenths are singletons. The sequenced sample was peripheral blood. These receptors were collected from a male donor with acute or convalescent COVID-19. Each CDR3 is given with its conserved first and last residue. The D gene is left open where the match is weak. The size entry is marked missing in some rows and otherwise reads once, few, many or a size class.

.,TRBV15,TRBD1,TRBJ1-1,CATRDREANTEAFF,TGTGCCACCAGAGACAGGGAAGCCAACACTGAAGCTTTCTTT
.,TRBV5-1,TRBD1,TRBJ1-1,CASSSQGAGTEAFF,TGCGCCAGCAGCTCCCAGGGGGCCGGAACTGAAGCTTTCTTT
.,TRBV5-8,TRBD1,TRBJ1-5,CASSLWAGGLSNQPQHF,TGTGCCAGCAGCTTGTGGGCAGGGGGCCTTAGCAATCAGCCCCAGCATTTT
.,TRBV29-1,.,TRBJ1-3,CSAVTVSSGNTIYF,TGCAGCGCAGTGACAGTAAGCTCTGGAAACACCATATATTTT
.,TRBV28,.,TRBJ2-5,CASVSTVQTQYF,TGTGCCAGCGTGAGTACAGTTCAGACCCAGTACTTC
.,TRBV24-1,.,TRBJ1-2,CATSPDSNYGYTF,TGTGCCACCAGCCCGGACAGCAACTATGGCTACACCTTC
few,TRBV5-1,.,TRBJ2-1,CASSFGQSYNEQFF,TGCGCCAGCAGCTTTGGCCAGTCCTACAATGAGCAGTTCTTC
.,TRBV12-3/TRBV12-4,.,TRBJ1-4,CASSPGHNEKLFF,TGTGCCAGCAGTCCGGGACATAATGAAAAACTGTTTTTT
.,TRBV11-2,.,TRBJ2-5,CASSPGSGGWLETQYF,TGTGCCAGCAGCCCGGGTTCGGGCGGGTGGCTGGAGACCCAGTACTTC
.,TRBV9,TRBD2,TRBJ2-5,CASSVGISGGAEETQYF,TGTGCCAGCAGCGTAGGGATAAGCGGGGGGGCGGAAGAGACCCAGTACTTC
.,TRBV5-1,.,TRBJ1-4,CASSGQGTNEKLFF,TGCGCCAGCAGCGGTCAGGGGACTAATGAAAAACTGTTTTTT
.,TRBV5-6,.,TRBJ1-1,CASSLGRVGTEAFF,TGTGCCAGCAGCTTGGGGAGGGTAGGCACTGAAGCTTTCTTT
.,TRBV7-9,.,TRBJ1-6,CASSLDSNSPLHF,TGTGCCAGCAGCTTAGACAGTAATTCACCCCTCCACTTT
.,TRBV24-1,.,TRBJ2-1,CATSDPKGYNEQFF,TGTGCCACCAGTGATCCCAAGGGGTACAATGAGCAGTTCTTC
.,TRBV30,.,TRBJ1-6,CAWSVEGSVPLHF,TGTGCCTGGAGTGTAGAGGGTTCCGTACCCCTCCACTTT
once,TRBV6-5,.,TRBJ2-1,CASSYGRHNEQFF,TGTGCCAGCAGTTACGGCAGGCACAATGAGCAGTTCTTC
.,TRBV6-1,.,TRBJ2-1,CASSERTRYEQFF,TGTGCCAGCAGTGAACGTACGAGGTATGAGCAGTTCTTC
once,TRBV7-2,.,TRBJ1-1,CASSLYFSGNTEAFF,TGTGCCAGCAGCTTATATTTTTCGGGGAACACTGAAGCTTTCTTT
.,TRBV12-3/TRBV12-4,TRBD1,TRBJ1-2,CASRDRAKGYTF,TGTGCCTCCCGGGACAGGGCAAAAGGCTACACCTTC
.,TRBV7-6,TRBD2,TRBJ2-5,CASSLPSGGSTQETQYF,TGTGCCAGCAGCTTACCTAGCGGGGGGTCCACCCAAGAGACCCAGTACTTC
.,TRBV14,TRBD1,TRBJ1-1,CASSPQTGVEAFF,TGTGCCAGCAGCCCACAGACAGGGGTTGAAGCTTTCTTT
.,TRBV30,TRBD2,TRBJ2-5,CAWSRGGETQYF,TGTGCCTGGAGTCGGGGGGGAGAGACCCAGTACTTC
.,TRBV3-1/TRBV3-2,.,TRBJ2-3,CASSLFEGGQDTQYF,TGTGCCAGCAGCCTCTTTGAGGGGGGGCAAGATACGCAGTATTTT
once,TRBV15,.,TRBJ1-1,CATSRNLGGTEAFF,TGTGCCACCAGCAGAAATTTGGGAGGGACTGAAGCTTTCTTT
.,TRBV7-9,TRBD2,TRBJ2-1,CASSPGLAGVLGEQFF,TGTGCCAGCAGCCCGGGACTAGCGGGCGTACTTGGGGAGCAGTTCTTC
.,TRBV19,TRBD2,TRBJ2-1,CASSIDGGGTSYNEQFF,TGTGCCAGTAGTATAGATGGGGGGGGAACCTCCTACAATGAGCAGTTCTTC
once,TRBV12-5,TRBD1,TRBJ2-7,CASGLGTGGNYEQYF,TGTGCTAGTGGTTTGGGCACAGGGGGGAACTACGAGCAGTACTTC
.,TRBV7-7,.,TRBJ2-2,CASSPTSGDTGELFF,TGTGCCAGCAGCCCAACTTCAGGGGACACCGGGGAGCTGTTTTTT
.,TRBV3-1/TRBV3-2,.,TRBJ1-1,CASSQSGSTEAFF,TGTGCCAGCAGCCAGTCCGGGAGCACTGAAGCTTTCTTT
.,TRBV5-1,TRBD1,TRBJ1-2,CASSLEGQGGIAF,TGCGCCAGCAGCTTGGAGGGACAGGGAGGAATAGCCTTC
.,TRBV5-1,TRBD1,TRBJ1-5,CASSPGAGGQPQHF,TGCGCCAGCAGCCCCGGGGCAGGGGGTCAGCCCCAGCATTTT
.,TRBV18,TRBD1,TRBJ2-7,CASSRDRDEQYF,TGTGCCAGCTCACGGGACAGAGACGAGCAGTACTTC
.,TRBV5-1,TRBD2,TRBJ2-1,CASRPTGTSSYNEQFF,TGCGCCAGCAGACCCACAGGGACTAGCTCCTACAATGAGCAGTTCTTC
few,TRBV4-1,TRBD1,TRBJ1-6,CASSQIGTAPWRALHF,TGCGCCAGCAGCCAAATCGGGACAGCGCCTTGGAGGGCCCTCCACTTT
.,TRBV6-4,.,TRBJ2-6,CASSAASGANVLTF,TGTGCCAGCAGCGCGGCCTCTGGGGCCAACGTCCTGACTTTC
once,TRBV2,.,TRBJ1-6,CASSPDRLVFNSPLHF,TGTGCCAGCAGCCCCGACAGGCTAGTTTTTAATTCACCCCTCCACTTT
few,TRBV28,.,TRBJ1-4,CASSNRLAEKLFF,TGTGCCAGCAGTAACCGGCTAGCTGAAAAACTGTTTTTT
.,TRBV15,.,TRBJ2-6,CATSRVRSTGANVLTF,TGTGCCACCAGCAGAGTGAGGAGTACTGGGGCCAACGTCCTGACTTTC
.,TRBV11-3,TRBD1,TRBJ2-1,CASSSRPGQGLDEQFF,TGTGCCAGCAGCTCTCGTCCGGGACAGGGTTTGGATGAGCAGTTCTTC
.,TRBV7-2,TRBD2,TRBJ2-1,CASSLRGGLAGLYNEQFF,TGTGCCAGCAGCTTAAGAGGGGGACTAGCGGGGCTGTACAATGAGCAGTTCTTC
.,TRBV6-5,.,TRBJ2-3,CASSSTRQGTDTQYF,TGTGCCAGCAGTTCCACAAGACAGGGCACAGATACGCAGTATTTT
.,TRBV7-6,TRBD1,TRBJ2-3,CASSPMEQGATDTQYF,TGTGCCAGCAGCCCGATGGAACAGGGGGCCACAGATACGCAGTATTTT
.,TRBV11-2,TRBD1,TRBJ2-1,CASHLTGDNEQFF,TGTGCCAGCCACCTTACAGGGGACAATGAGCAGTTCTTC
.,TRBV18,.,TRBJ2-3,CASRQAATGDTQYF,TGTGCCAGTCGACAGGCTGCTACGGGAGATACGCAGTATTTT
few,TRBV28,.,TRBJ1-5,CASSPVTGASNQPQHF,TGTGCCAGCAGCCCCGTGACAGGTGCGAGCAATCAGCCCCAGCATTTT
once,TRBV7-9,.,TRBJ2-7,CASSLGEGVNEQYF,TGTGCCAGCAGCTTAGGAGAGGGGGTGAACGAGCAGTACTTC
.,TRBV2,TRBD1,TRBJ2-3,CASREQGGTDTQYF,TGTGCCAGCAGGGAACAGGGGGGCACAGATACGCAGTATTTT
.,TRBV12-3/TRBV12-4,.,TRBJ2-7,CASSPDRSREQYF,TGTGCCAGCTCACCGGACAGATCGCGCGAGCAGTACTTC
.,TRBV5-8,TRBD2,TRBJ2-7,CASTPGGYSYEQYF,TGTGCCAGCACCCCGGGGGGTTACTCCTACGAGCAGTACTTC